This TCR beta chain originates from a study of blood T cell repertoires in COVID-19. Study-wide background: Acute-phase and convalescent COVID-19 samples originated in the United States, Italy and Spain. T cells, B-cell-depleted T cells, or PBMCs provided the cDNA or gDNA that served as material.

Per the study methods: Amplification of reference gene primers provided the estimated nucleated cell counts. Sequenced by immunoSEQ multiplex PCR; TCRdb stores in-frame clones only, minus some. For V, J and clone size, that table is used; D and trimming come from the DNA. The sample yields 190,000 or so clones, approximately 85% seen once. V was cut by 4 bases and J by 0 bases, with 8 bases left in between. This CDR3 has 14 amino acids. CDR1 and CDR2 from the germline V gene are SGHRS and YFSETQ. The chain carries TRBV5-1 and TRBJ2-1; a weak D match, TRBD1 (6 bases). The sequence was obtained from a woman of 80 years or more with acute or convalescent COVID-19. Sequences were obtained from peripheral blood. The CDR3 nucleotides are TGCGCCAGCAGCGGACAGAGCTCCTACAATGAGCAGTTCTTC. This encodes CASSGQSSYNEQFF.